These T cell receptor beta chains were read from a single sample in a study of vaccination and CD4 T cells after COVID-19. The antigens for these receptors are not known. TCRdb re-analysed the PCR reads in MiXCR, keeping a single row per CDR3 protein. Of approximately 10,000 distinct CDR3 sequences listed, around 64% were seen once; the top ten hold approximately 26%. Sequencing used CD4+ T cells from blood, cultured in vitro. The receptors derive from a human donor who had recovered from COVID-19. CDR3s include the opening cysteine and the closing phenylalanine or tryptophan. The order of the fields is J gene, CDR3 length, D gene, V gene, clone size, CDR3 protein, CDR3 DNA. The D gene is left open where the match is weak. Clone size is stated in some rows and not others, as once, few, many or a class when expanded.

J: TRBJ2-2
length: 12
D: -
V: TRBV20-1
size: -
CDR3: CSARSGAGELFF
DNA: TGCAGTGCTAGATCCGGGGCCGGGGAGCTGTTTTTT

J: TRBJ2-3
length: 20
D: TRBD2
V: TRBV12-5
size: -
CDR3: CASGWPRRLAATHYRYTQYF
DNA: TGTGCTAGTGGTTGGCCCCGACGACTAGCGGCCACACACTACCGATATACGCAGTATTTT

J: TRBJ2-7
length: 18
D: TRBD2
V: TRBV7-8
size: -
CDR3: CASSLDQRLAGSSYEQYF
DNA: TGTGCCAGCAGCTTAGATCAACGGCTAGCGGGAAGCTCCTACGAGCAGTACTTC

J: TRBJ1-2
length: 13
D: TRBD1
V: TRBV12-5
size: -
CDR3: CASGSGQGAGYTF
DNA: TGTGCTAGTGGTTCGGGACAGGGGGCTGGCTACACCTTC

J: TRBJ2-7
length: 13
D: -
V: TRBV11-3
size: -
CDR3: CASSLDLTGGQYF
DNA: TGTGCCAGCAGCTTAGACCTTACCGGGGGGCAGTACTTC

J: TRBJ1-1
length: 17
D: TRBD1
V: TRBV7-9
size: -
CDR3: CASSLVTGVARLVTAFF
DNA: TGTGCCAGCAGCTTAGTGACAGGGGTCGCCCGGCTGGTGACTGCTTTCTTT

J: TRBJ1-2
length: 16
D: -
V: TRBV6-5
size: few
CDR3: CASSYSRQDLVYGYTF
DNA: TGTGCCAGCAGTTACTCGAGACAGGATTTGGTCTATGGCTACACCTTC

J: TRBJ1-5
length: 16
D: TRBD1
V: TRBV7-9
size: -
CDR3: CASSPLGGRSNQPQHF
DNA: TGTGCCAGCAGCCCCTTAGGGGGCAGGAGCAATCAGCCCCAGCATTTT

J: TRBJ1-2
length: 15
D: TRBD1
V: TRBV6-1
size: few
CDR3: CASSGRDRAFYGYTF
DNA: TGTGCCAGCAGTGGCCGGGACAGGGCTTTCTATGGCTACACCTTC

J: TRBJ1-2
length: 13
D: -
V: TRBV10-3
size: -
CDR3: CAITRQENYGYTF
DNA: TGTGCCATCACCCGACAGGAGAACTATGGCTACACCTTC

J: TRBJ2-1
length: 15
D: TRBD2
V: TRBV4-1
size: -
CDR3: CASTNGLVSGDEQFF
DNA: TGCGCCAGCACCAACGGACTAGTTTCGGGTGATGAGCAGTTCTTC

J: TRBJ1-2
length: 15
D: -
V: TRBV6-2/TRBV6-3
size: -
CDR3: CASRDTDSPGEGYTF
DNA: TGTGCCAGCAGGGATACGGACTCTCCGGGCGAGGGCTACACCTTC

J: TRBJ2-2
length: 14
D: TRBD1
V: TRBV6-1
size: -
CDR3: CASTQTGGTGELFF
DNA: TGTGCCAGCACCCAGACAGGGGGAACCGGGGAGCTGTTTTTT

J: TRBJ1-3
length: 15
D: TRBD1
V: TRBV20-1
size: -
CDR3: CSAREVQGTGNTIYF
DNA: TGCAGTGCTAGAGAAGTACAGGGGACTGGAAACACCATATATTTT

J: TRBJ2-2
length: 16
D: TRBD1
V: TRBV6-2/TRBV6-3
size: -
CDR3: CASSYSRQGRTGELFF
DNA: TGTGCCAGCAGTTACTCGCGACAGGGAAGAACCGGGGAGCTGTTTTTT

J: TRBJ2-1
length: 14
D: -
V: TRBV6-1
size: -
CDR3: CASSDLATYNEQFF
DNA: TGTGCCAGCTCCGACCTAGCGACGTACAATGAGCAGTTCTTC

J: TRBJ2-7
length: 13
D: TRBD2
V: TRBV7-9
size: few
CDR3: CASSSLADYEQYF
DNA: TGTGCCAGCAGCTCACTAGCGGACTACGAGCAGTACTTC

J: TRBJ2-3
length: 15
D: TRBD1
V: TRBV10-3
size: few
CDR3: CAISEFGQGTDTQYF
DNA: TGTGCCATCAGTGAGTTCGGACAGGGCACAGATACGCAGTATTTT

J: TRBJ2-7
length: 15
D: TRBD1
V: TRBV11-2
size: once
CDR3: CASSGWTGFSYEQYF
DNA: TGTGCCAGCAGCGGGTGGACAGGGTTCTCCTACGAGCAGTACTTC

J: TRBJ2-7
length: 13
D: -
V: TRBV21-1
size: -
CDR3: CASSQSGSYEQYF
DNA: TGTGCCAGCAGCCAAAGCGGGTCCTACGAGCAGTACTTC

J: TRBJ2-3
length: 16
D: TRBD2
V: TRBV27
size: -
CDR3: CASSPASSGGADTQYF
DNA: TGTGCCAGCAGTCCGGCGTCTAGCGGGGGGGCGGATACGCAGTATTTT

J: TRBJ1-4
length: 12
D: -
V: TRBV24-1
size: -
CDR3: CATKRPDEKLFF
DNA: TGTGCCACCAAGCGACCCGATGAAAAACTGTTTTTT

J: TRBJ2-2
length: 17
D: -
V: TRBV7-8
size: -
CDR3: CASSLAVQGGVTGELFF
DNA: TGTGCCAGCAGCTTAGCGGTCCAGGGGGGCGTCACCGGGGAGCTGTTTTTT

J: TRBJ2-6
length: 16
D: -
V: TRBV7-8
size: few
CDR3: CASSLQGGSGANVLTF
DNA: TGTGCCAGCAGCTTACAGGGGGGGTCTGGGGCCAACGTCCTGACTTTC

J: TRBJ1-2
length: 17
D: -
V: TRBV23-1
size: -
CDR3: CASSHNSVLRSNYGYTF
DNA: TGCGCCAGCAGCCATAACAGTGTTCTGCGTTCCAACTATGGCTACACCTTC

J: TRBJ2-5
length: 13
D: -
V: TRBV7-8
size: -
CDR3: CASSLTYQETQYF
DNA: TGTGCCAGCAGCTTAACGTACCAAGAGACCCAGTACTTC

J: TRBJ1-2
length: 15
D: TRBD1
V: TRBV6-2/TRBV6-3
size: -
CDR3: CASIQPGTGDYGYTF
DNA: TGTGCCAGCATTCAACCAGGGACAGGGGACTATGGCTACACCTTC

J: TRBJ2-2
length: 12
D: -
V: TRBV7-3
size: -
CDR3: CASSLLTGELFF
DNA: TGTGCCAGCAGCCTCCTCACCGGGGAGCTGTTTTTT

J: TRBJ2-7
length: 14
D: -
V: TRBV4-1
size: -
CDR3: CASSQDQSRYEQYF
DNA: TGCGCCAGCAGCCAAGATCAATCCCGGTACGAGCAGTACTTC

J: TRBJ1-1
length: 15
D: -
V: TRBV7-9
size: once
CDR3: CASSLVGVTSTEAFF
DNA: TGTGCCAGCAGCTTAGTGGGGGTGACAAGCACTGAAGCTTTCTTT

J: TRBJ2-5
length: 15
D: TRBD1
V: TRBV12-3/TRBV12-4
size: -
CDR3: CASSSTYRGRQTQYF
DNA: TGTGCCAGCAGTTCCACCTACAGGGGTAGGCAGACCCAGTACTTC

J: TRBJ1-1
length: 15
D: -
V: TRBV24-1
size: few
CDR3: CATWECSVPNTEAFF
DNA: TGTGCCACCTGGGAATGTTCAGTACCGAACACTGAAGCTTTCTTT

J: TRBJ2-7
length: 12
D: -
V: TRBV10-3
size: once
CDR3: CAISERGAGLYF
DNA: TGTGCCATCAGTGAAAGGGGCGCAGGGTTGTACTTC

J: TRBJ2-7
length: 12
D: -
V: TRBV24-1
size: -
CDR3: CATSDLRGEQYF
DNA: TGTGCCACCAGTGATTTGAGGGGGGAGCAGTACTTC

J: TRBJ2-7
length: 14
D: TRBD1
V: TRBV2
size: -
CDR3: CASRHQGAGYEQYF
DNA: TGTGCCAGCAGGCATCAGGGGGCTGGCTACGAGCAGTACTTC

J: TRBJ1-6
length: 14
D: -
V: TRBV2
size: few
CDR3: CASSGRNGNSPLHF
DNA: TGTGCCAGCAGCGGGAGAAACGGTAATTCACCCCTCCACTTT

J: TRBJ2-3
length: 13
D: -
V: TRBV20-1
size: -
CDR3: CSARAPRGDTQYF
DNA: TGCAGTGCTAGAGCTCCCAGAGGAGATACGCAGTATTTT